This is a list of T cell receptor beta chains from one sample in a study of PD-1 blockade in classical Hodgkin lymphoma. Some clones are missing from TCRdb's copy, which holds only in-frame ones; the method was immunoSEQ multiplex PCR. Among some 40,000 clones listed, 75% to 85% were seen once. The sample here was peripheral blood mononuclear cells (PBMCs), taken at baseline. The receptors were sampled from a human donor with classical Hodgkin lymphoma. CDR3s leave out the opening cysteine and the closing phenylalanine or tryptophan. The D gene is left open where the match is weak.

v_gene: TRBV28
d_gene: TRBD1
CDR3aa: ASSLMGTVPYEQY

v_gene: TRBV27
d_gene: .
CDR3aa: ASSFEQETQY

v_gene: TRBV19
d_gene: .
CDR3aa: ASTKGGQSGDEQF

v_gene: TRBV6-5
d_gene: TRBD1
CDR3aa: ASRGTGLNTEAF

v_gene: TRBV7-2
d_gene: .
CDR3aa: ASSWRLGVGSPLH

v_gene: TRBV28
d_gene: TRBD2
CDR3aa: ASSSGRHFGELF

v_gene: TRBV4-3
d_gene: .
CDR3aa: ASSPAGSGYEQY

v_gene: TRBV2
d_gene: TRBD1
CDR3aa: ASKGDRGHYNEQF

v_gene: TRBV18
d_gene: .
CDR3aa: ASSLGNRAYEQY

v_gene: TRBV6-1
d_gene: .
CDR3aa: ASSEVRTQY

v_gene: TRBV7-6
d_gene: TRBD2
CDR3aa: ASSQRGAGVQGEQF

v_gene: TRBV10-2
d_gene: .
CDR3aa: ASSFFRGSSYNEQF

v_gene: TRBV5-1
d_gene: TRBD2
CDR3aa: ASSPGLPNEQF

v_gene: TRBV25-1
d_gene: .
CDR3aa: ASSLQGNYEQY

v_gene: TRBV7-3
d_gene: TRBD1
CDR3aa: ASSLPGGETQY

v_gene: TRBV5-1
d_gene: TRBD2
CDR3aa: ASSLVPQTTSGRLTDTQY

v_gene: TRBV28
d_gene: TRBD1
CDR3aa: ASSLWAGGENDEQF

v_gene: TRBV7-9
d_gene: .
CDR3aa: ASSPQVNEQF

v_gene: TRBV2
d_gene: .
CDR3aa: ASTVAPGQPQH

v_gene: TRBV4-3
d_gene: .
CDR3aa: ASSPGQRANTGELF

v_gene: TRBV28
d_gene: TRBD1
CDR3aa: ASSSQATGLNQPQH

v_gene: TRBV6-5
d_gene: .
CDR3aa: ASGTANGYT

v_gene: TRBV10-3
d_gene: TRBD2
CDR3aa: AISDSGTRGHTGELF

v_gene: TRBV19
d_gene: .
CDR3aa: ASKVGVPGNTIY